The 29 T cell receptor beta chains in this list originate from one sample, sequenced in a study of Ad26.COV2.S vaccination and SARS-CoV-2 variants. The repertoire was sequenced with immunoSEQ multiplex PCR; TCRdb's copy has only in-frame clones and lacks some. Among 300,000 to 400,000 clones listed, 92% were seen once. The starting material was peripheral blood, obtained after recovery from COVID-19. Receptors originate from a human donor who had recovered from COVID-19.

The chain carries TRBV27 and TRBJ1-5; D is perhaps TRBD1 (5 bases). V lost 1 base and J lost 8, with 12 bases in between. The length of the CDR3 is 14 residues. CDR1 and CDR2 (germline): MNHEY, SMNVEV (reference sequence). The CDR3 reads CASSLWGWSEPQHF. The CDR3 nucleotides are TGTGCCAGCAGTTTATGGGGGTGGAGTGAGCCCCAGCATTTT.

This CDR3 reads CASSQNHARGGSEKLFF. The DNA of the CDR3 is TGCGCCAGCAGCCAGAACCACGCAAGGGGGGGGAGTGAAAAACTGTTTTTT. The V call is TRBV4-1, the J call TRBJ1-4, with D perhaps TRBD1 (6 bases). The germline gives CDR1 MGHRA, CDR2 YSYEKL. This CDR3 is built from 17 residues. V was clipped by 3 bases and J by 7 bases, with 21 bases between them.

This chain joins TRBV2 and TRBJ1-2, with a tentative D call TRBD1 (5 bases). V was shortened by 8 bases and J by 7 bases, with 23 bases between the two germline ends. The CDR3 has 15 amino acids. Germline V gene sequence: CDR1 SNHLY, CDR2 FYNNEI. CDR3 residues: CASFWRGTDGSGYTF. CDR3 nucleotide sequence: TGTGCCAGCTTCTGGAGGGGAACCGATGGGTCTGGCTACACCTTC.

The V call is TRBV6-6, the J call TRBJ2-5; no definite D call. CDR1 MNHNY and CDR2 SVGAGI come from the germline V gene (reference sequence). This CDR3 region has 14 residues. V shed 6 bases and J shed 1 base, with 12 bases lying between them. The CDR3 nucleotides read TGTGCCAGCAGCGGAATCTCGATCCAAGAGACCCAGTACTTC. Translating it yields CASSGISIQETQYF.

The V and J genes are TRBV6-1 and TRBJ2-4, with unresolved D. Germline V gene lookup returns CDR1 MNHNS and CDR2 SASEGT. The CDR3 covers 12 residues. V lost 2 bases, J lost 6 bases, and 5 bases lay in between. The CDR3: CASSEIRNIQYF. The CDR3 DNA follows: TGTGCCAGCAGTGAAATCAGAAACATTCAGTACTTC.

A word on this clone: At the DNA level, this CDR3 is encoded by other sequences in the same sample as well. The chain recombines TRBV7-9 with TRBJ1-1; D may be TRBD1 (5 bases). V dropped 5 bases and J dropped 5 bases, with 12 bases sitting between them. CDR3 length equals 13 residues. CDR1 SEHNR and CDR2 FQNEAQ come from the germline V gene (reference sequence). CDR3 nucleotide sequence: TGTGCCAGCAGCCCCTCGGGGGGGACTGAAGCTTTCTTT. It encodes CASSPSGGTEAFF. Supplemented by reference TRBV7-9 and TRBJ1-1, the full variable domain reads DTGVSQNPRHKITKRGQNVTFRCDPISEHNRLYWYRQTLGQGPEFLTYFQNEAQLEKSRLLSDRFSAERPKGSFSTLEIQRTEQGDSAMYLCASSPSGGTEAFFGQGTRLTVV.

The V gene is TRBV19, the J gene TRBJ1-5; D is undetermined. The V gene's germline CDR1 is LNHDA and CDR2 SQIVND (reference sequence). V shed 5 bases and J shed 2 bases, with 16 bases lying between them. CDR3 length: 16 amino acids. The CDR3 sequence is CASSDRTSGGNQPQHF. CDR3 DNA sequence: TGTGCCAGTAGTGATAGGACCTCCGGAGGCAATCAGCCCCAGCATTTT.

The chain carries TRBV23-1 and TRBJ1-1; TRBD1 matches 10 bases. TRBV23-1 qualifies as an ORF whose function is uncertain. The junction had 14 bases not matched to a gene; V was cut back by 3 bases and J by 1 base. This CDR3 is built from 19 residues. CDR3 in amino acids: CASSHTPRGQGQPNTEAFF. CDR3 nucleotides: TGCGCCAGCAGTCATACGCCCAGGGGACAGGGGCAACCGAACACTGAAGCTTTCTTT.

J is TRBJ2-5 and V is TRBV7-2; TRBD2 matches 12 bases. Germline CDR1 SGHTA, CDR2 FQGNSA. The J segment lost 3 bases and the V segment lost 3 bases, leaving 5 bases of the junction unmatched. CDR3 length: 16 amino acids. The DNA for the CDR3 is TGTGCCAGCAGCTTGTCCCTAGCGGGGGGGGAAGAGACCCAGTACTTC. Residues: CASSLSLAGGEETQYF.

Points on this clone: Different DNA sequences within this sample yield the same CDR3. The V and J genes are TRBV20-1 and TRBJ2-3; D is unresolved. This CDR3 region has 10 residues. Deletions cut 3 bases from V and 6 bases from J, with 4 bases between. Germline V gene data show CDR1 as DFQATT and CDR2 as SNEGSKA (reference sequence). The CDR3 bases are TGCAGTGCTAGGAGGGATACGCAGTATTTT. Residues: CSARRDTQYF.

The J gene is TRBJ2-2, the V gene TRBV5-6; D call uncertain. The CDR3 consists of 13 residues. From germline, CDR1 is SGHDT and CDR2 YYEEEE. Between the trimmed V and J ends, which lost 5 bases and 6 bases, there was a span of 11 bases. The CDR3 sequence is CASRSSRSGELFF. The CDR3 DNA follows: TGTGCCAGCAGAAGTTCCCGGTCCGGGGAGCTGTTTTTT. Complete variable domain (other parts from reference TRBV5-6 and TRBJ2-2): DAGVTQSPTHLIKTRGQQVTLRCSPKSGHDTVSWYQQALGQGPQFIFQYYEEEERQRGNFPDRFSGHQFPNYSSELNVNALLLGDSALYLCASRSSRSGELFFGEGSRLTVL.

The V gene is TRBV11-2, the J gene TRBJ1-1, with 8 bases matching TRBD1. The ends lost 1 base at V and 2 bases at J; junction bases unmatched: 9. Germline V gives CDR1 SGHAT, CDR2 FQNNGV. The CDR3 sequence is 17 residues long. CDR3 sequence (DNA): TGTGCCAGCAGCTTAGGACTGCGACAGGGGACTAACACTGAAGCTTTCTTT. This sequence encodes CASSLGLRQGTNTEAFF.

This clone was detected only once. The rearrangement uses TRBV2 and TRBJ2-7; D not resolved. CDR1 is SNHLY and CDR2 is FYNNEI in the germline V gene. Trimming stripped 5 bases from V and 11 bases from J, with 13 bases between. The length of the CDR3 is 11 residues. The DNA of the CDR3 is TGTGCCAGCAGTCCAGGCCCCTCGGAGTACTTC. Its protein product is CASSPGPSEYF.

The V call is TRBV6-5, the J call TRBJ1-4; D gene ambiguous. This CDR3 comprises 13 residues. Germline lookup yields CDR1 MNHEY and CDR2 SVGAGI. Trimming took 8 bases from V and 7 from J, leaving 14 bases between them. Here the CDR3 reads CASDPHRGEKLFF. The CDR3 coding sequence is TGTGCCAGCGACCCCCATCGAGGTGAAAAACTGTTTTTT.

The J gene is TRBJ1-1, the V gene TRBV21-1. TRBV21-1 is a listed pseudogene. The CDR3 extends over 13 amino acids. CDR3 nucleotides: TGTGCCAGCATCGGCAAGTCCCCCACTGAAGCTTTCTTT. Translated: CASIGKSPTEAFF.

The chain joins TRBV5-1 to TRBJ2-7; 10 positions match TRBD1. Germline loops: CDR1 SGHRS, CDR2 YFSETQ. V was pared by 2 bases and J by 6 bases, with 8 bases of the junction left unmatched. The CDR3 length is 15 residues. For the CDR3, the DNA is TGCGCCAGCAGCTTCGGACAGGGGGGGACAATCGAGCAGTACTTC. Encoded protein: CASSFGQGGTIEQYF.

This chain uses TRBV3-1 (or the pseudogene TRBV3-2) with TRBJ1-1; possibly TRBD1 for D (6 bases). The CDR3 runs to 15 residues. Trimming stripped 2 bases from V and 5 bases from J, with 15 bases between. Germline V CDR1 and CDR2: LGHDT, YNNKEL (reference sequence). The CDR3 here is CASSQLGEGGTEAFF. The DNA of the CDR3 is TGTGCCAGCAGCCAACTCGGAGAGGGGGGTACTGAAGCTTTCTTT.

This chain connects TRBV6-5 to TRBJ1-1; D not certain. V was cut by 0 bases and J by 0 bases, with 11 bases left in between. CDR3 length: 16 residues. The germline V gene has CDR1 MNHEY and CDR2 SVGAGI. The CDR3 sequence: CASSYSLSGLNTEAFF. The CDR3 DNA is TGTGCCAGCAGTTACTCGTTGTCTGGGTTGAACACTGAAGCTTTCTTT.

This chain uses TRBV5-4 with TRBJ1-6; TRBD1 aligns across 12 bases. From germline, CDR1 is SGHNT and CDR2 YYREEE (reference sequence). Trimming took 2 bases from V and 14 from J; bases not matched to a gene: 5. The CDR3 spans 14 residues. The CDR3 DNA follows: TGTGCCAGCAGCTTCACGGGACAGGGGGCTTCCCTCCACTTT. Encoded protein: CASSFTGQGASLHF.

This sequence joins TRBV6-5 and TRBJ1-4; D unclear. The CDR3 sequence is 15 residues long. The V and J ends lost 2 bases and 6 bases respectively, with 13 bases between them. The germline gives CDR1 MNHEY, CDR2 SVGAGI. This CDR3 is CASSYISSPDEKLFF. The CDR3 DNA follows: TGTGCCAGCAGTTACATATCTTCCCCTGATGAAAAACTGTTTTTT.

The chain is built from TRBV9 and TRBJ1-2; a possible D gene is TRBD1 (6 bases). CDR3 length: 16 residues. Trimming removed 3 bases at V and 4 bases at J, with 19 bases between. Per germline, CDR1 SGDLS and CDR2 YYNGEE. DNA of the CDR3: TGTGCCAGCAGCGCAAATACAGGGTCCTCTGGCTATGGCTACACCTTC. Protein sequence: CASSANTGSSGYGYTF.

The chain recombines TRBV5-4 with TRBJ2-3; TRBD2 matches at 7 bases. Trimming cost V 4 bases and J 2 bases; bases outside gene matches: 10. CDR1 is SGHNT and CDR2 is YYREEE in the germline V gene (reference sequence). This CDR3 contains 16 residues. CDR3 sequence reads: CASSPRTRSSTDTQYF. The CDR3 region has the DNA TGTGCCAGCAGCCCTCGGACTAGATCGTCCACAGATACGCAGTATTTT.

The gene calls are TRBV6-6 and TRBJ2-5, with a weak D call TRBD2 (6 bases). V lost 7 bases and J lost 1, with 16 bases in between. Germline CDR1 MNHNY, CDR2 SVGAGI (reference sequence). CDR3 size: 15 residues. The CDR3 DNA follows: TGTGCCAGCAATCAACTCCAGGGAGGCCAAGAGACCCAGTACTTC. It translates to CASNQLQGGQETQYF.

J is TRBJ2-3 and V is TRBV14; D remains unclear. The germline gives CDR1 SGHDN, CDR2 FVKESK. The V end was cut by 1 base, the J end by 4 bases, with 9 bases between. This CDR3 has 14 residues. The CDR3 DNA is TGTGCCAGCAGCCAAGTCGCCTTGTCAGATACGCAGTATTTT. It is translated as CASSQVALSDTQYF. The variable domain in full, completed from reference TRBV14 and TRBJ2-3, reads EAGVTQFPSHSVIEKGQTVTLRCDPISGHDNLYWYRRVMGKEIKFLLHFVKESKQDESGMPNNRFLAERTGGTYSTLKVQPAELEDSGVYFCASSQVALSDTQYFGPGTRLTVL.

The chain uses TRBV7-9 and TRBJ2-2; no clear D. Germline V gives CDR1 SEHNR, CDR2 FQNEAQ (reference sequence). V dropped 0 bases and J dropped 1 base, with 3 bases sitting between them. The CDR3 is 14 residues long. CDR3 in amino acids: CASSLARNTGELFF. CDR3 DNA sequence: TGTGCCAGCAGCTTAGCCAGGAACACCGGGGAGCTGTTTTTT. The entire variable domain, with the rest obtained from reference TRBV7-9 and TRBJ2-2, is as follows: DTGVSQNPRHKITKRGQNVTFRCDPISEHNRLYWYRQTLGQGPEFLTYFQNEAQLEKSRLLSDRFSAERPKGSFSTLEIQRTEQGDSAMYLCASSLARNTGELFFGEGSRLTVL.

This clone was seen only once. The V gene is TRBV12-5, the J gene TRBJ1-4, with 7 bases that match TRBD1. Germline V CDR1 and CDR2: LGHNT, FRNRAP. The junction had 4 bases not matched to a gene; V was cut back by 6 bases and J by 0 bases. CDR3 length: 15 amino acids. The CDR3 reads CASGADRATNEKLFF. CDR3 nucleotide sequence: TGTGCTAGTGGGGCTGACAGGGCAACTAATGAAAAACTGTTTTTT.

The J gene is TRBJ1-5, the V gene TRBV6-5; D unresolved. The V end was cut by 6 bases, the J end by 5 bases, with 14 bases between. Germline CDR1 is MNHEY and CDR2 is SVGAGI. This CDR3 has 14 amino acids. The chain's CDR3 is CASRRTDGDQPQHF. The CDR3 bases are TGTGCCAGCAGGAGAACGGATGGGGATCAGCCCCAGCATTTT.

The chain recombines TRBV5-6 with TRBJ1-3; no clear D. The CDR3 is 12 amino acids. The ends were cut back, 2 bases at V and 2 bases at J, with 2 bases in the middle. Germline V gene sequence: CDR1 SGHDT, CDR2 YYEEEE. CDR3 region: CASSFPGNTIYF. The CDR3 DNA reads TGTGCCAGCAGCTTCCCTGGAAACACCATATATTTT.

The V gene is TRBV10-3, the J gene TRBJ2-1; D gene uncertain. This CDR3 spans 15 amino acids. Trimming removed 3 bases from V and 1 base from J, with 10 bases in between. The V gene's germline CDR1 is ENHRY and CDR2 SYGVKD. The CDR3 loop reads CAISDAAGSYNEQFF. For the CDR3, the DNA is TGTGCCATCAGTGATGCGGCCGGGTCCTACAATGAGCAGTTCTTC.